This T cell receptor (beta chain) was observed in a study of blood T cell repertoires in COVID-19. As processed by the authors: Nucleated cell number was recorded as an estimate derived from reference gene primer amplification. The table came from immunoSEQ multiplex PCR; TCRdb's copy has only in-frame clones and leaves some out. V, J and clone size are those of that table, while D and trimming were read from the DNA. The repertoire has under 300,000 clones, less than 90% of them found once; the top ten carry 2.5% to 3%. This CDR3 is built from 16 residues. V shed 1 base and J 6 bases; nucleotides not matched to a gene: 3. Germline loops: CDR1 SGHDN, CDR2 FVKESK.

The sequence derives from a woman aged 50 to 60 who had recovered from COVID-19. The chain combines TRBV14 with TRBJ2-1; 13 nucleotides line up with TRBD2. The source material was PBMCs or T cells enriched from blood (not recorded which). The CDR3: CASSQAGLAGANEQFF. The DNA for the CDR3 is TGTGCCAGCAGCCAAGCTGGACTAGCGGGGGCCAATGAGCAGTTCTTC.